This T cell receptor beta chain was found in a study of blood T cell repertoires in COVID-19 (dated by TCRdb to 2020 to 2021). About the study as a whole: The collaborator samples originated in the United States, Italy and Spain and spanned the acute and convalescent phases of COVID-19. The material from the prospective study consisted of cDNA or gDNA derived from T cells, B-cell-depleted T cells, or PBMCs. The dataset comprised deeply sampled blood TCRbeta repertoires from subjects exposed to, actively infected with, or recovered from COVID-19. A freely available public database, intended as a resource for researchers studying the immune response to SARS-CoV-2, is where the repertoires were released. The samples were drawn from two sources: the first 160 participants of the ongoing ImmuneRACE study, and 1,200 or so subjects contributed by 6 global collaborators. A de-identified subject ID, COVID-19 status, age in years and sex were almost always included in the sample metadata. Where available, HLA class I and class II types were taken from metadata supplied by the sample provider and were not determined by assay-based typing. Broad study findings and their caveats: The quantity of clinical and demographic metadata differed by source and by participant and was supplied without curation.

Concerning this clone itself: Its antigen is unknown. Base qualities are not provided; no much larger clone lies one nucleotide away.

TCRbeta CDR3 regions were amplified from genomic DNA using the immunoSEQ Assay, a bias-controlled multiplex PCR. The authors' pipeline ran thus. Nucleated cell counts per sample were estimated from amplification of reference gene primers within the assay. Sequence reads were collapsed and filtered to measure the absolute abundance of every unique TCRbeta CDR3 rearrangement. For each sample, productive Simpson clonality was calculated by taking the square root of Simpson's diversity index across productive rearrangements. The clones in this table, taken by TCRdb from immuneACCESS, are in-frame only. Not every clone is retained; where verified, under half of the shortfall comes from an unresolved V gene, and the cause of the rest is unknown. V, J and clone size were drawn from that table, and D and trimming were deduced from the DNA. This sample has a few hundred thousand clones in its table, and 80% to 85% of those were observed once. The ten largest clones represent about a sixth of the sample.

CDR1 LNHDA and CDR2 SQIVND were looked up in the germline V gene (reference sequence). Taken from cysteine to phenylalanine, the CDR3 has 16 residues. Just the 48-base CDR3 DNA is kept, in frame starting at base 1. After removal of 3 bases from V and 6 bases from J, the junction retains 10 bases not matched to a gene. Each collaborating institution followed its own protocols to collect whole blood in K2EDTA tubes. Collaborator samples were shipped for TCRbeta analysis as frozen whole blood, isolated PBMCs, or DNA extracted from either sample type. The rearrangement combines TRBV19 with TRBJ2-3; the central 9 bases match TRBD2. The sequencing sample was made of peripheral blood. This receptor was taken from an elderly woman with active or convalescent COVID-19. This receptor carries the CDR3 CASSIASGARTDTQYF. In nucleotides, the sequence is TGTGCCAGTAGTATTGCTAGCGGGGCCAGGACGGATACGCAGTATTTT. Supplemented by the reference TRBV19 and TRBJ2-3 proteins around the CDR3, the complete variable domain is DGGITQSPKYLFRKEGQNVTLSCEQNLNHDAMYWYRQDPGQGLRLIYYSQIVNDFQKGDIAEGYSVSREKKESFPLTVTSAQKNPTAFYLCASSIASGARTDTQYFGPGTRLTVL.